This T cell receptor (beta chain) was found in a study of OX40 agonist ivuxolimab in advanced cancers. On the study more broadly: Ivuxolimab, an antibody that agonizes OX40 (CD134), was administered to the patients. Every patient in dose escalation had hepatocellular carcinoma, melanoma, renal cell or head and neck cancer. Study-wide results and limits: Both blood CD4+ and CD8+ T cells showed clonal growth by week 6 at 0.1 to 3.0 mg/kg. Partial responders receiving 0.1-3.0 mg/kg showed among the lowest clonal expansion.

The CDR3 is made up of 15 amino acids. Germline-derived CDR1 and CDR2 are SGHNT and YENEEA. V shed 1 base and J shed 2 bases, with 9 bases lying between them. The method was immunoSEQ multiplex PCR; TCRdb's version includes in-frame clones alone and lacks a portion of them. The sample contains approximately 44,000 clones, about 79% of which appear only once. In the case of this clone: What it binds is not known.

The chain carries TRBV11-3 and TRBJ2-1, with D tentatively TRBD1 (7 bases). This sequence was found in an adult with an advanced solid tumor such as melanoma, head and neck, liver or kidney cancer. The sequenced sample was CD4+ or CD8+ T cells sorted from blood, obtained in a trial of the OX40 agonist ivuxolimab. CDR3 DNA sequence: TGTGCCAGCAGCTTAGCAGGGGGGCCCTACAATGAGCAGTTCTTC. This codes for CASSLAGGPYNEQFF.